Listed here are 16 T cell receptor beta chains from one sample, sequenced in a study of beta chain features in type 1 diabetes. General study points: TCRB CDR3s were moderately but significantly shorter in Type 1 diabetes patients in all four CD4+ subsets.

Expressed TCRB transcripts were sequenced because the isolated RNA had all been reverse transcribed beforehand. Profiling relied on immunoSEQ multiplex PCR, and the TCRdb table lists in-frame clones only, not all of them. The data show about 650,000 clones, roughly an eighth seen once. No antigen has been assigned to these receptors. Input material: naive CD4+ T cells from blood. These receptors all come from a man aged 30-40 years with type 1 diabetes.

The chain combines TRBV20-1 with TRBJ1-2; unclear D gene. CDR3 length: 10 amino acids. Germline V CDR1 and CDR2: DFQATT, SNEGSKA (reference sequence). Trimming shortened V by 5 bases and J by 7 bases, and 8 bases separated the two germline ends. The CDR3 nucleotides read TGCAGTGCTGAAGCTTTTGGCTACACCTTC. Protein product: CSAEAFGYTF.

This clone was recorded a few times. The chain combines TRBV9 with TRBJ1-5; 9 bases fit TRBD1. Germline lookup yields CDR1 SGDLS and CDR2 YYNGEE. CDR3 length: 15 residues. Trimming took 2 bases from V and 4 from J; bases not matched to a gene: 4. CDR3 DNA sequence: TGTGCCAGCAGCGTGGGGACAGGGTTGAATCAGCCCCAGCATTTT. It codes for CASSVGTGLNQPQHF.

This clone appeared a few times. The CDR3 loop is CASSLGDTGQFF. As DNA, the CDR3 is TGTGCCAGCAGCTTAGGGGACACGGGCCAGTTCTTC. The chain has TRBV7-2 and TRBJ2-1; D is possibly TRBD1 (6 bases). Germline assignment: CDR1 SGHTA and CDR2 FQGNSA. Trimming took 1 base from V and 13 from J, leaving 11 bases between them. CDR3 length: 12 amino acids.

V gene TRBV6-6 combines with J gene TRBJ2-7; D might be TRBD1 (6 bases). This CDR3 spans 15 amino acids. Per the germline V gene, CDR1 is MNHNY and CDR2 is SVGAGI (reference sequence). V lost 5 bases and J 5 bases, leaving 19 bases between the germline ends. CDR3 region: CASSDPTGSSDEQYF. CDR3 nucleotides: TGTGCCAGCAGTGACCCGACAGGATCTTCTGACGAGCAGTACTTC.

V usage is TRBV7-8 and J usage is TRBJ2-7; TRBD1 matches 8 bases. Germline loops: CDR1 SGHVS, CDR2 FQNEAQ. This CDR3 contains 15 residues. With 3 bases clipped from V and 6 bases from J, the junction kept 10 bases outside the gene matches. The CDR3 here is CASSLEGQVAAEQYF. The CDR3, as DNA: TGTGCCAGCAGCTTGGAGGGACAGGTGGCCGCCGAGCAGTACTTC.

The chain couples TRBV30 to TRBJ2-1; D uncertain. V was trimmed by 7 bases and J by 10 bases, leaving 14 bases between them. The CDR3 is 11 residues long. CDR1 and CDR2 from the germline V gene are GTSNPN and SVGIG (reference sequence). The CDR3 loop is CASSRAHEQFF. The DNA of the CDR3 is TGTGCCTCTTCCCGGGCACACGAGCAGTTCTTC. Full variable domain (missing parts from reference TRBV30 and TRBJ2-1): SQTIHQWPATLVQPVGSPLSLECTVEGTSNPNLYWYRQAAGRGLQLLFYSVGIGQISSEVPQNLSASRPQDRQFILSSKKLLLSDSGFYLCASSRAHEQFFGPGTRLTVL.

The chain employs TRBV5-1 and TRBJ2-5; unclear D gene. V lost 0 bases, J lost 2 bases, and 8 bases lay in between. Germline assignment: CDR1 SGHRS and CDR2 YFSETQ. There are 14 residues in the CDR3. CDR3 residues: CASSLASPQETQYF. CDR3 sequence (DNA): TGCGCCAGCAGCTTGGCATCACCTCAAGAGACCCAGTACTTC.

The V and J genes are TRBV29-1 and TRBJ2-5; TRBD1 or TRBD2 may be the D gene (7 bases each). V lost 0 bases and J 4 bases, leaving 15 bases between the germline ends. From germline, CDR1 is SQVTM and CDR2 ANQGSEA. The CDR3 runs 15 residues. CDR3 protein: CSVEDQGGLGETQYF. The CDR3 bases are TGCAGCGTTGAAGATCAGGGGGGGCTGGGAGAGACCCAGTACTTC.

This chain connects TRBV13 to TRBJ1-4, with D perhaps TRBD1 (6 bases). This CDR3 is 17 amino acids long. The ends were cut back, 4 bases at V and 7 bases at J, with 22 bases in the middle. Germline V CDR1 and CDR2: PRHDT, FYEKMQ (reference sequence). The CDR3 sequence is CASSSNPGARVGEKLFF. The CDR3, as DNA: TGTGCCAGCAGCTCTAATCCAGGGGCGAGGGTTGGTGAAAAACTGTTTTTT.

V and J are TRBV28 and TRBJ1-1, with a tentative D call TRBD1 (5 bases). V lost 5 bases and J lost 7, with 14 bases in between. The germline V gene encodes CDR1 MDHEN and CDR2 SYDVKM. This CDR3 has 13 residues. The CDR3 DNA reads as TGTGCCAGCAGTCCCCACCCCGGGGGTGAAGCTTTCTTT. Its translation: CASSPHPGGEAFF.

This chain connects TRBV30 to TRBJ2-3; the match to TRBD2 covers 9 bases. The CDR3 totals 13 residues. The germline V gene has CDR1 GTSNPN and CDR2 SVGIG (reference sequence). The V segment lost 4 bases and the J segment 2 bases; nucleotides outside the gene matches: 1. The CDR3 reads CAWTSGNTDTQYF. The CDR3, as DNA: TGTGCCTGGACTAGCGGGAACACAGATACGCAGTATTTT.

The J gene is TRBJ1-2, the V gene TRBV29-1; weak D call: TRBD1 (6 bases). Germline assignment: CDR1 SQVTM and CDR2 ANQGSEA. The CDR3 loop spans 12 amino acids. V gave up 6 bases and J gave up 4 bases, with 12 bases separating them. The CDR3, as DNA: TGCAGCGTCGCAGGGGAGGGCTATGGCTACACCTTC. Translating it yields CSVAGEGYGYTF.

The V gene is TRBV2, the J gene TRBJ1-6; possibly TRBD1 for D (5 bases). Germline CDR1 is SNHLY and CDR2 is FYNNEI. Trimming removed 8 bases at V and 8 bases at J, with 22 bases between. The CDR3 covers 16 residues. The CDR3 sequence is CASGVYARPGDSPLHF. DNA for the CDR3: TGTGCCAGCGGGGTTTACGCTCGCCCGGGGGATTCACCCCTCCACTTT.

The chain employs TRBV28 and TRBJ1-4, with D uncertain. Per the germline V gene, CDR1 is MDHEN and CDR2 is SYDVKM. The V gene lost 6 bases and the J gene lost 10 bases, with 6 bases spanning the gap. The CDR3 spans 10 residues. The CDR3 nucleotides are TGTGCCAGCAGCCGCACAAAACTGTTTTTT. It yields the protein CASSRTKLFF.

The chain couples TRBV19 to TRBJ2-3; 8 bases match TRBD2. With V trimmed by 3 bases and J by 5 bases, 10 bases remained unmatched. This CDR3 spans 16 amino acids. Germline CDR1 and CDR2: LNHDA and SQIVND (reference sequence). Written as DNA, the CDR3 is TGTGCCAGTAGTATCTTGCTAGCGGGTCAGGAAGATACGCAGTATTTT. It translates to CASSILLAGQEDTQYF.

The chain employs TRBV15 and TRBJ1-6, with D tentatively TRBD1 (5 bases). The CDR3 has 18 residues. From germline, CDR1 is LNHNV and CDR2 YYDKDF (reference sequence). Trimming removed 1 base from V and 7 bases from J, with 20 bases in between. CDR3 amino acids: CATSRARLGGLENSPLHF. The CDR3, as DNA: TGTGCCACCAGCAGAGCCCGACTCGGGGGACTGGAGAATTCACCCCTCCACTTT. The full variable domain, in which reference TRBV15 and TRBJ1-6 provide the parts outside the CDR3, is DAMVIQNPRYQVTQFGKPVTLSCSQTLNHNVMYWYQQKSSQAPKLLFHYYDKDFNNEADTPDNFQSRRPNTSFCFLDIRSPGLGDTAMYLCATSRARLGGLENSPLHFGNGTRLTVT.